The entry below gives a single T cell receptor beta chain sequence along with its context. This sample is part of a study of blood T cell repertoires in COVID-19. Study information: Spain, Italy and the United States supplied samples that represented acute and convalescent COVID-19. In each case, the material was cDNA or gDNA derived from T cells, B-cell-depleted T cells, or PBMCs.

The V and J ends lost 4 bases and 1 base, in that order; junction bases with no gene match: 12. There are 17 residues in the CDR3. Original analysis: Estimates of nucleated cell counts were drawn from the amplification of reference gene primers. Clones were sequenced by immunoSEQ multiplex PCR, and TCRdb holds only the in-frame ones, with some missing. D and trimming come from the DNA, and the V and J calls and clone size come from that table. The top ten hold just under 20% of the sample, which has approximately 230,000 clones, approximately 81% seen once. The rearrangement links TRBV23-1 to TRBJ1-2; 7 bases are a match to TRBD1. TRBV23-1 is known as an ORF, though its function is uncertain. The specimen sequenced was peripheral blood. The sequence was obtained from a man aged 25-45 years with active or convalescent COVID-19. CDR3 DNA: TGCGCCAGCAGTCCCAATAATGGGAACAGGGGTAACTATGGCTACACCTTC. It is translated as CASSPNNGNRGNYGYTF.